These T cell receptor beta chains were read from a single sample in a study of cytomegalovirus exposure and HLA in healthy donors. Repertoires were generated with immunoSEQ multiplex PCR, while TCRdb's copy carries only in-frame clones and drops some. This sample has fewer than 150,000 clones, with 60% to 85% found just once. Specimen: PBMCs. The origin of the receptors is a male donor in good health and CMV-seronegative. The CDR3 runs from the conserved cysteine through the conserved F or W. Each record gives: V gene, D gene, J gene, clone size, CDR3 protein, CDR3 DNA. The D gene is left open where the match is weak. A row's size may be missing; if present it is once, few, many or a size class.

>TRBV18|TRBD2|TRBJ2-7|-
CASSPASGRSYEQYF
TGTGCCAGCTCACCAGCCAGCGGGAGGTCCTACGAGCAGTACTTC
>TRBV7-2|-|TRBJ1-5|-
CASSLVGTNSNQPQHF
TGTGCCAGCAGCTTAGTAGGGACAAATAGCAATCAGCCCCAGCATTTT
>TRBV5-1|TRBD2|TRBJ2-7|-
CASSHTLAGGYEQYF
TGCGCCAGCAGCCATACTCTAGCGGGAGGCTACGAGCAGTACTTC
>TRBV4-2|TRBD1|TRBJ2-4|-
CASSQETGGGNIQYF
TGTGCCAGCAGCCAAGAGACAGGGGGAGGAAACATTCAGTACTTC
>TRBV11-2|-|TRBJ1-1|-
CASSYRGMNTEAFF
TGTGCCAGCAGCTATCGGGGTATGAACACTGAAGCTTTCTTT
>TRBV9|TRBD1|TRBJ1-4|once
CASSVDRTGHNEKLFF
TGTGCCAGCAGCGTAGACCGGACAGGTCATAATGAAAAACTGTTTTTT
>TRBV7-9|-|TRBJ1-5|-
CASSPRQGPNQPQHF
TGTGCCAGCAGCCCACGCCAGGGGCCTAATCAGCCCCAGCATTTT
>TRBV27|TRBD2|TRBJ2-2|-
CASSLGLLNTGELFF
TGTGCCAGCAGTTTGGGACTACTGAACACCGGGGAGCTGTTTTTT
>TRBV5-8|-|TRBJ1-2|few
CASSSGSGINYGYTF
TGTGCCAGCAGCTCAGGGTCAGGTATAAACTATGGCTACACCTTC
>TRBV7-9|-|TRBJ1-1|-
CASSPGVWNTEAFF
TGTGCCAGCAGCCCGGGAGTTTGGAACACTGAAGCTTTCTTT
>TRBV30|-|TRBJ1-5|-
CAWRGSSGDQPQHF
TGTGCCTGGAGGGGGAGCAGTGGCGATCAGCCCCAGCATTTT
>TRBV18|TRBD2|TRBJ2-7|-
CASSPHTGLAGNEQYF
TGTGCCAGCTCACCACACACGGGCCTAGCGGGTAACGAGCAGTACTTC
>TRBV19|TRBD1|TRBJ1-4|-
CASSRGQGKVGEKLFF
TGTGCCAGTAGTAGGGGACAGGGAAAAGTAGGCGAAAAACTGTTTTTT
>TRBV18|TRBD1|TRBJ1-2|once
CASSPQAGGGGYTF
TGTGCCAGCTCACCACAGGCAGGGGGCGGCGGCTACACCTTC
>TRBV13|TRBD1|TRBJ2-3|-
CASSLGTGATDTQYF
TGTGCCAGCAGCCTTGGGACAGGGGCAACAGATACGCAGTATTTT
>TRBV6-5|-|TRBJ1-5|few
CASSWGDRQPQHF
TGTGCCAGCAGTTGGGGGGATCGCCAGCCCCAGCATTTT
>TRBV5-1|TRBD1|TRBJ2-7|-
CASSSRTGGSYEQYF
TGCGCCAGCAGCTCCCGGACAGGGGGCTCCTACGAGCAGTACTTC
>TRBV4-3|TRBD1|TRBJ2-6|-
CASSHHPGQGARGANVLTF
TGCGCCAGCAGCCATCACCCGGGACAGGGGGCGCGAGGGGCCAACGTCCTGACTTTC
>TRBV19|-|TRBJ1-1|few
CASIGAFLTEAFF
TGTGCCAGTATTGGGGCCTTTCTCACTGAAGCTTTCTTT
>TRBV4-2|TRBD1|TRBJ1-2|-
CASSQEEGASYGYTF
TGTGCCAGCAGCCAAGAAGAGGGGGCGAGCTATGGCTACACCTTC
>TRBV27|-|TRBJ2-3|-
CASSPTQGGTQYF
TGTGCCAGCAGTCCTACCCAAGGGGGTACGCAGTATTTT
>TRBV19|-|TRBJ1-1|-
CASRFYRELNTEAFF
TGTGCCAGTCGCTTCTACAGGGAACTGAACACTGAAGCTTTCTTT
>TRBV30|-|TRBJ1-1|-
CAWSVHGDDTEAFF
TGTGCCTGGAGTGTACACGGGGATGACACTGAAGCTTTCTTT
>TRBV2|-|TRBJ2-7|-
CASRRGRVDYEQYF
TGTGCCAGCCGGAGGGGGCGGGTGGACTACGAGCAGTACTTC
>TRBV29-1|-|TRBJ1-4|-
CSVSEGATNEKLFF
TGCAGCGTTTCAGAGGGAGCAACTAATGAAAAACTGTTTTTT
>TRBV9|-|TRBJ2-5|-
CASSVVPSQEGTQYF
TGTGCCAGCAGCGTAGTTCCTAGTCAGGAGGGGACCCAGTACTTC
>TRBV2|TRBD1|TRBJ1-2|-
CASSGGQGGSLYGYTF
TGTGCCAGCAGTGGAGGACAGGGGGGAAGCCTCTATGGCTACACCTTC
>TRBV9|-|TRBJ2-1|-
CASSVGSHQRNEQFF
TGTGCCAGCAGCGTCGGGAGTCACCAACGGAATGAGCAGTTCTTC
>TRBV6-5|-|TRBJ2-2|-
CASSQRTITGELFF
TGTGCCAGCAGCCAGCGTACTATAACCGGGGAGCTGTTTTTT
>TRBV4-2|-|TRBJ1-2|-
CASSQDRDYGYTF
TGTGCCAGCAGCCAAGACAGGGATTATGGCTACACCTTC
>TRBV10-3|TRBD1|TRBJ1-4|once
CAISESDRGGEKLFF
TGTGCCATCAGTGAGTCGGACAGGGGGGGAGAAAAACTGTTTTTT
>TRBV11-2|TRBD2|TRBJ2-1|-
CASSRAGGSYNEQFF
TGTGCCAGCAGCCGTGCGGGAGGCTCCTACAATGAGCAGTTCTTC
>TRBV7-3|TRBD2|TRBJ2-1|few
CASSLRGGLAGEQFF
TGTGCCAGCAGCTTAAGGGGGGGGCTAGCGGGAGAGCAGTTCTTC
>TRBV7-2|TRBD1|TRBJ1-2|-
CASSLARDRVYGYTF
TGTGCCAGCAGCTTAGCCCGGGACAGAGTCTATGGCTACACCTTC
>TRBV7-8|TRBD1|TRBJ1-4|few
CASSLARGRIRTNEKLFF
TGTGCCAGCAGCTTAGCGAGGGGGCGAATCAGAACTAATGAAAAACTGTTTTTT
>TRBV6-1|-|TRBJ1-5|once
CASRLQGVSNQPQHF
TGTGCCAGCAGGTTACAGGGCGTGAGCAATCAGCCCCAGCATTTT
>TRBV27|TRBD2|TRBJ2-3|-
CASSPLAGGGNTQYF
TGTGCCAGCAGTCCACTAGCGGGAGGAGGAAATACGCAGTATTTT
>TRBV5-1|TRBD1|TRBJ1-5|-
CASSETTGGNQPQHF
TGCGCCAGCAGCGAAACGACAGGGGGCAATCAGCCCCAGCATTTT
>TRBV27|-|TRBJ2-1|-
CASSSSTGTTYNEQFF
TGTGCCAGCAGTTCCTCAACAGGGACTACCTACAATGAGCAGTTCTTC
>TRBV7-6|-|TRBJ2-2|-
CASSLAVTGVRTGELFF
TGTGCCAGCAGCTTAGCCGTAACGGGGGTTCGGACCGGGGAGCTGTTTTTT
>TRBV7-6|-|TRBJ2-7|-
CASSLRAGYSYEQYF
TGTGCCAGCAGCTTGCGAGCAGGCTACTCCTACGAGCAGTACTTC
>TRBV5-1|-|TRBJ2-7|-
CASSLEGGTYEQYF
TGCGCCAGCAGCTTGGAAGGCGGGACCTACGAGCAGTACTTC
>TRBV28|-|TRBJ1-1|-
CASSKQGFGTEAFF
TGTGCCAGCAGTAAACAGGGTTTCGGCACTGAAGCTTTCTTT
>TRBV18|-|TRBJ1-3|once
CASSPMDKNTIYF
TGTGCCAGCTCACCGATGGACAAAAACACCATATATTTT
>TRBV27|-|TRBJ2-7|-
CASSSGTLYEQYF
TGTGCCAGCAGTTCCGGGACACTCTACGAGCAGTACTTC
>TRBV30|TRBD1|TRBJ2-7|-
CARRVPGTGGYEQYF
TGTGCCCGGAGGGTACCCGGGACAGGGGGCTACGAGCAGTACTTC
>TRBV5-6|-|TRBJ1-5|-
CASSRYQPGASNQPQHF
TGTGCCAGCAGCCGGTATCAGCCTGGGGCGAGCAATCAGCCCCAGCATTTT
>TRBV6-5|TRBD1|TRBJ1-1|-
CASSWGQGMNTEAFF
TGTGCCAGCAGTTGGGGACAGGGAATGAACACTGAAGCTTTCTTT
>TRBV7-2|TRBD2|TRBJ2-2|-
CASSSPSGGANTGELFF
TGTGCCAGCAGCTCACCTAGCGGGGGGGCGAACACCGGGGAGCTGTTTTTT
>TRBV18|-|TRBJ1-5|-
CASSPQSGVGNQPQHF
TGTGCCAGCTCACCACAGTCGGGGGTAGGAAATCAGCCCCAGCATTTT
>TRBV6-5|TRBD2|TRBJ2-3|few
CASASGVTTTDTQYF
TGTGCCAGCGCCAGCGGGGTGACAACCACAGATACGCAGTATTTT